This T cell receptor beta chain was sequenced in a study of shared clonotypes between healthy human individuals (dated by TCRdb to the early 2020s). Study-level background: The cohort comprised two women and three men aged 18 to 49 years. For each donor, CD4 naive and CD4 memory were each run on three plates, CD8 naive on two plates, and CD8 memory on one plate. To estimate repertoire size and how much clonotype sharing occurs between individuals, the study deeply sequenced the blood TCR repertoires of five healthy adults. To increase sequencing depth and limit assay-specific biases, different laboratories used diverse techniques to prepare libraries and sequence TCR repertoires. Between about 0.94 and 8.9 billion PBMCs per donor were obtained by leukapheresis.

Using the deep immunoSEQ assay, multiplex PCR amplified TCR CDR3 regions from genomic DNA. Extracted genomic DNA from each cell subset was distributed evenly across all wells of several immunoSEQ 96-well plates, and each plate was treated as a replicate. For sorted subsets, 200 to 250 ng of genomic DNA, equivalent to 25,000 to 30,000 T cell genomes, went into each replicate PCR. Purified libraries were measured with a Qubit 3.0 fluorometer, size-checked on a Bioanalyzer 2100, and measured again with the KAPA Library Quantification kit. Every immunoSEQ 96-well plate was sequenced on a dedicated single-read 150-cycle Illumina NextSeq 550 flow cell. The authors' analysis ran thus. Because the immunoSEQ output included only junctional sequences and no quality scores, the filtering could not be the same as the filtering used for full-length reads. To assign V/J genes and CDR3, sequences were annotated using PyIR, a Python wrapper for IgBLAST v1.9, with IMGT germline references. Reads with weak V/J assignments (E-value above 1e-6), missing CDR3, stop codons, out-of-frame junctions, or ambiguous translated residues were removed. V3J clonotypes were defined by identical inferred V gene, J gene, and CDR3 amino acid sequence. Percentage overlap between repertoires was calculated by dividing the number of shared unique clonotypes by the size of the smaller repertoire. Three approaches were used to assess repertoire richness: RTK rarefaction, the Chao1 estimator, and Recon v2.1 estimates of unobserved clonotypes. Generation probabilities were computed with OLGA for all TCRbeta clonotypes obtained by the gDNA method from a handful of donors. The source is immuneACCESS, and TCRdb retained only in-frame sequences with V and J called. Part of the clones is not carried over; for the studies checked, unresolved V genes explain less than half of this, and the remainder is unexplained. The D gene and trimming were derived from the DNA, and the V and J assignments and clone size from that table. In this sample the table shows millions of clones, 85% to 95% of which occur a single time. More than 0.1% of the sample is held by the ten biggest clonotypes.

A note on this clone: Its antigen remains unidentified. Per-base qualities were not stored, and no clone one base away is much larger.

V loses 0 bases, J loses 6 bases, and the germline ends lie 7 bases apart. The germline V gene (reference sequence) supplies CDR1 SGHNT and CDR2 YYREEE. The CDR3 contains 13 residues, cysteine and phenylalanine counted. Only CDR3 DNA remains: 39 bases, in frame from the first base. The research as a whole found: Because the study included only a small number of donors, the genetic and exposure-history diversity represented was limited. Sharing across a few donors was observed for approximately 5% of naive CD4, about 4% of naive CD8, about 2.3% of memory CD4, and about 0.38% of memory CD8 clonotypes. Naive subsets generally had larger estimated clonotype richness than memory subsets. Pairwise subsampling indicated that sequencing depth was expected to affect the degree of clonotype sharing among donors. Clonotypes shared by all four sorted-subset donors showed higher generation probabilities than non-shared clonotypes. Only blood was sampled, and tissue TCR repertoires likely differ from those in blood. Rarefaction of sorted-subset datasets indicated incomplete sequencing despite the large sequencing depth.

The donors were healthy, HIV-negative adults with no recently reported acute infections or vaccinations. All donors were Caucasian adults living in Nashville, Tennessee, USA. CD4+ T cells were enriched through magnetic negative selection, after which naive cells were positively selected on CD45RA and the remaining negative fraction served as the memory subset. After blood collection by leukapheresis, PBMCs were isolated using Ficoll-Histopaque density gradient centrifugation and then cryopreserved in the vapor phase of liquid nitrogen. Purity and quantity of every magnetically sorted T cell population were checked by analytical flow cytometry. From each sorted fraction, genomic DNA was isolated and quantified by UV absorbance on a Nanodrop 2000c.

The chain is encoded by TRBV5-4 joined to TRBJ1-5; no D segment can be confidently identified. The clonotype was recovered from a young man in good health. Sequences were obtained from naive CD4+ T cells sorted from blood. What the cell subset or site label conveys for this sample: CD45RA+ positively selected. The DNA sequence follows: TGTGCCAGCAGCTTGGCCGCAGGTCAGCCCCAGCATTTT. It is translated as CASSLAAGQPQHF.